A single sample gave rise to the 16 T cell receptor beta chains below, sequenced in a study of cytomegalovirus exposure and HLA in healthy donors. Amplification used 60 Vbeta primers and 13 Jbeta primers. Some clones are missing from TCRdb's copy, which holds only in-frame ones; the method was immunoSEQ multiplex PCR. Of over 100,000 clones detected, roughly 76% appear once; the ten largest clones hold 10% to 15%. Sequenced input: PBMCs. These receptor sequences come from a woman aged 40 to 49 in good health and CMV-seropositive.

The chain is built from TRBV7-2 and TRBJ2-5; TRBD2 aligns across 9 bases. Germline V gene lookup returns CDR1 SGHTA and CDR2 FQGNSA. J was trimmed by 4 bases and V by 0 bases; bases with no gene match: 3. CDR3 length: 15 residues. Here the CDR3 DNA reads TGTGCCAGCAGCTTAGCGCGGGGGGGGCTAGAGACCCAGTACTTC. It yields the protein CASSLARGGLETQYF.

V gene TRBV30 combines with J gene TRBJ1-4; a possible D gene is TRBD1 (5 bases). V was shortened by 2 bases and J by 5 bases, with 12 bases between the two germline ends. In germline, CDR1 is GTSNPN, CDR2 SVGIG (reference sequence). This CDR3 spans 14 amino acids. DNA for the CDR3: TGTGCCTGGAGTCAGGGTCAGATGAATGAAAAACTGTTTTTT. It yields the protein CAWSQGQMNEKLFF.

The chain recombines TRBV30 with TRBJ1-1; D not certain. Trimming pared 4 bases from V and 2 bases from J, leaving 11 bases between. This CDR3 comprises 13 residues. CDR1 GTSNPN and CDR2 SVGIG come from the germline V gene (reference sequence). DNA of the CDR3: TGTGCCTGGATTGCGGGGTTAAACACTGAAGCTTTCTTT. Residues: CAWIAGLNTEAFF.

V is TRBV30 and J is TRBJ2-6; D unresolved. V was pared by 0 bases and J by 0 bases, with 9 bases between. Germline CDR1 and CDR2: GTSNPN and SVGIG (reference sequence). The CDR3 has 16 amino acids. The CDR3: CAWSVLRSSGANVLTF. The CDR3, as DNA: TGTGCCTGGAGTGTACTTCGTAGCTCTGGGGCCAACGTCCTGACTTTC.

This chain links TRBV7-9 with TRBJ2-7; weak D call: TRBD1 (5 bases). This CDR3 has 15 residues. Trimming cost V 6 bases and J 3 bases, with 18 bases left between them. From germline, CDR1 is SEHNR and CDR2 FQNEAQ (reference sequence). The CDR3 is CASRPQGNLGYEQYF. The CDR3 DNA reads TGTGCCAGCAGACCCCAGGGAAATCTTGGCTACGAGCAGTACTTC.

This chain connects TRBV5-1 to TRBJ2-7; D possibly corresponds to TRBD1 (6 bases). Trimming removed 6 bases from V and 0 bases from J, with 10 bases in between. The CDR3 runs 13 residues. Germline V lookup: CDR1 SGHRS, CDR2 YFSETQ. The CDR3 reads CASMGDNSYEQYF. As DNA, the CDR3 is TGCGCCAGCATGGGGGACAACTCCTACGAGCAGTACTTC.

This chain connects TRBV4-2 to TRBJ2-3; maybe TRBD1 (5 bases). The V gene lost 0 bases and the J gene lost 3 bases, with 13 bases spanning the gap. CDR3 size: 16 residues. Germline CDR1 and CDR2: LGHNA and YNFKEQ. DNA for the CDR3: TGTGCCAGCAGCCAAGATTTAGCAGGGTTTACAGATACGCAGTATTTT. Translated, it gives CASSQDLAGFTDTQYF.

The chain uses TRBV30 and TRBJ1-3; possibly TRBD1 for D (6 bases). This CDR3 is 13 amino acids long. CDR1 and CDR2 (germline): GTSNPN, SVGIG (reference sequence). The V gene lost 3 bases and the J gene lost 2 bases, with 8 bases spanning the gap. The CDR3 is CAWSNRAGNTIYF. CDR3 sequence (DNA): TGTGCCTGGAGCAACAGGGCTGGAAACACCATATATTTT.

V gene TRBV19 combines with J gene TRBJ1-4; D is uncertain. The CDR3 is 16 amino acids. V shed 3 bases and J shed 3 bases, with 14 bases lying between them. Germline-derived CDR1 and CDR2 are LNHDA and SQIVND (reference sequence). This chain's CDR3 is CASSMSTSPSNEKLFF. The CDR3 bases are TGTGCCAGTAGTATGTCTACCTCTCCATCTAATGAAAAACTGTTTTTT.

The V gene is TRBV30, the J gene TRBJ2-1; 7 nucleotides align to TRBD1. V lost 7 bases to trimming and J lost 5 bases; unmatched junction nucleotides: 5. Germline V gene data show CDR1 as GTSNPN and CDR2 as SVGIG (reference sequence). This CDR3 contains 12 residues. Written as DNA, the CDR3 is TGTGCCTCGGGACAGTTTAACAATGAGCAGTTCTTC. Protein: CASGQFNNEQFF.

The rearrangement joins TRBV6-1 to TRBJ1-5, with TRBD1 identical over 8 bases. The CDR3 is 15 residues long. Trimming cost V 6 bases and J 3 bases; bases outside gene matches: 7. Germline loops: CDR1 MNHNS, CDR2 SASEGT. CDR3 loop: CASRDRAGINQPQHF. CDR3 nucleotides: TGTGCCAGCAGGGACAGGGCAGGAATCAATCAGCCCCAGCATTTT.

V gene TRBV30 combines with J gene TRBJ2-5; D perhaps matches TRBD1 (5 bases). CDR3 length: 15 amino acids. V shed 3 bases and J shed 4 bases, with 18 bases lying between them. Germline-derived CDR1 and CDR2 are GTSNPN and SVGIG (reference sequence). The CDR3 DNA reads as TGTGCCTGGAGCATGCAGGGAACATGGGGAGAGACCCAGTACTTC. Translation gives CAWSMQGTWGETQYF.

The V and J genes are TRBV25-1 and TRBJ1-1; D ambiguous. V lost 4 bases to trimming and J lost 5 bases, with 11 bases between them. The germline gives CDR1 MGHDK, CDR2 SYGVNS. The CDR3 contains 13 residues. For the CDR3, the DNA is TGTGCCAGCAGTGTCGGGAAGATGACTGAAGCTTTCTTT. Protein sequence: CASSVGKMTEAFF.

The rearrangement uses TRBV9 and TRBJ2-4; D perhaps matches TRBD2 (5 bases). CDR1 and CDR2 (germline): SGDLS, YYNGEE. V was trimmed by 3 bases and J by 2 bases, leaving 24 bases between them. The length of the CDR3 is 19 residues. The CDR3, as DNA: TGTGCCAGCAGCGCCGAGGAAGGAGGCCAGACCCTTACCAAAAACATTCAGTACTTC. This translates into CASSAEEGGQTLTKNIQYF.

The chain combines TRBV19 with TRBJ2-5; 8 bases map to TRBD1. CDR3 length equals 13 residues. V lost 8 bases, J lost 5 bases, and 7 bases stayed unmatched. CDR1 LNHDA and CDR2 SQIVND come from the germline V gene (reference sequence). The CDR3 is CASRYRGSETQYF. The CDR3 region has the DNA TGTGCCAGTCGATACAGGGGGAGCGAGACCCAGTACTTC.

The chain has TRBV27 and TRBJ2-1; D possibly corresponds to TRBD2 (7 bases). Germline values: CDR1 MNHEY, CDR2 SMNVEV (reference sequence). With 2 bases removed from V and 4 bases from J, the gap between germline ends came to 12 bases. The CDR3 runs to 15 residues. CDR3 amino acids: CASSLSGGAYNEQFF. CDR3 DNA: TGTGCCAGCAGTTTAAGTGGGGGGGCGTACAATGAGCAGTTCTTC.